Following are 3 T cell receptor beta chains from one sample sequenced in a study of OX40 agonist ivuxolimab in advanced cancers. Only in-frame clones appear in the TCRdb table, and some are missing; sequencing was by immunoSEQ multiplex PCR. Of more than 65,000 clones in the sample, about nine tenths were seen once. The specimen comprised CD4+ or CD8+ T cells sorted from blood, sampled in a trial of the OX40 agonist ivuxolimab. These receptors were obtained from an adult with an advanced solid tumor such as melanoma, head and neck, liver or kidney cancer.

The chain couples TRBV5-1 to TRBJ2-7; D might be TRBD1 or TRBD2, each matching 5 bases. The length of the CDR3 is 15 residues. Deletions cut 5 bases from V and 0 bases from J, with 15 bases between. Germline V lookup: CDR1 SGHRS, CDR2 YFSETQ. The CDR3 reads CASRVGTWSSYEQYF. CDR3 nucleotide sequence: TGCGCCAGCAGGGTCGGGACCTGGAGCTCCTACGAGCAGTACTTC. Filled out from reference TRBV5-1 and TRBJ2-7, the complete variable domain reads KAGVTQTPRYLIKTRGQQVTLSCSPISGHRSVSWYQQTPGQGLQFLFEYFSETQRNKGNFPGRFSGRQFSNSRSEMNVSTLELGDSALYLCASRVGTWSSYEQYFGPGTRLTVT.

The V call is TRBV6-1, the J call TRBJ1-6, with 8 nucleotides matching TRBD1. Germline V CDR1 and CDR2: MNHNS, SASEGT. CDR3 length equals 14 residues. V trimming: 6 bases; J trimming: 7 bases; junction bases outside the gene matches: 5. The CDR3 nucleotides are TGTGCCAGCAGCCCAAGACAGGGGAATTCACCCCTCCACTTT. This sequence encodes CASSPRQGNSPLHF.

V gene TRBV2 combines with J gene TRBJ2-7; 9 positions match TRBD1. The germline gives CDR1 SNHLY, CDR2 FYNNEI. This CDR3 spans 15 amino acids. With 10 bases clipped from V and 0 bases from J, the junction kept 10 bases outside the gene matches. The CDR3 coding sequence is TGTGCCACCCGGACAGGGGAAGGGGCCTCCTACGAGCAGTACTTC. This gives the protein CATRTGEGASYEQYF.